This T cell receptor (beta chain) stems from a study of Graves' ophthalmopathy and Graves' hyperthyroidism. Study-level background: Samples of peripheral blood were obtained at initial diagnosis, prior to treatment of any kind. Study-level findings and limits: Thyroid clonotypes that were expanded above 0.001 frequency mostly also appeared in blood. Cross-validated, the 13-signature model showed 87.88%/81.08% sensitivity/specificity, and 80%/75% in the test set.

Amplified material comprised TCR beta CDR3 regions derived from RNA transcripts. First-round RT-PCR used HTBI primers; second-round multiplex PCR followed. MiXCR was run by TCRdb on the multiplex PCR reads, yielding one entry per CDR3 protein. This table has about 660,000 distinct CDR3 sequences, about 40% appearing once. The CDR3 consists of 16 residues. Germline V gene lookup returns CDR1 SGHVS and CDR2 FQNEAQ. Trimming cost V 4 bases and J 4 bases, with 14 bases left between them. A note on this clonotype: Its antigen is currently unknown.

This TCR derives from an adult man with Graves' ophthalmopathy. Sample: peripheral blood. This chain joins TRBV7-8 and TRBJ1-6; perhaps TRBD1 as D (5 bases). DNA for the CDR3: TGTGCCAGCAGCTGGGGCACCCGGGAATATAATTCACCCCTCCACTTT. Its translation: CASSWGTREYNSPLHF. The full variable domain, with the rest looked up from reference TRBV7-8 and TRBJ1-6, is GAGVSQSPRYKVAKRGQDVALRCDPISGHVSLFWYQQALGQGPEFLTYFQNEAQLDKSGLPSDRFFAERPEGSVSTLKIQRTQQEDSAVYLCASSWGTREYNSPLHFGNGTRLTVT.